The 8 T cell receptor beta chains given below trace back to one sample, sequenced in a study of human T cells and chemical hapten exposure. In TCRdb, the RACE reads were re-called with MiXCR into one record per CDR3 protein. The data contain roughly 100,000 distinct CDR3 sequences, approximately 10% of them singletons. Time point described: healthy volunteer bleed at 2 weeks. From whole blood left unfractionated, total RNA was extracted. The sequenced material came from whole blood. These receptors came from a female donor in good health. Some clones in this sample may be carry-over from other donors' samples.

This clonotype was detected only a few times. This chain connects TRBV25-1 to TRBJ2-2, with 9 bases matching TRBD2. The CDR3 consists of 16 residues. Germline trimming cut 4 bases from V and 6 bases from J; bases unmatched to any gene: 9. CDR1 is MGHDK, CDR2 SYGVNS, per germline. CDR3 bases: TGTGCCAGCAGTGCGGGACTAGCTCAGCTCGCCGGGGAGCTGTTTTTT. Translating gives CASSAGLAQLAGELFF. Full variable domain (missing parts from reference TRBV25-1 and TRBJ2-2): EADIYQTPRYLVIGTGKKITLECSQTMGHDKMYWYQQDPGMELHLIHYSYGVNSTEKGDLSSESTVSRIRTEHFPLTLESARPSHTSQYLCASSAGLAQLAGELFFGEGSRLTVL.

This clonotype showed up just a few times. The V gene is TRBV10-3, the J gene TRBJ2-5, with D perhaps given as TRBD1 or TRBD2 (6 bases each). Trimming shortened V by 6 bases and J by 5 bases, and 16 bases separated the two germline ends. Germline CDR1 ENHRY, CDR2 SYGVKD. There are 14 residues in the CDR3. Here the CDR3 reads CAIRAGARGETQYF. The CDR3 DNA follows: TGTGCCATCAGGGCAGGGGCGCGGGGTGAGACCCAGTACTTC.

This clonotype has ten or more counts. The V gene is TRBV4-1, the J gene TRBJ2-1; no firm D call. V lost 1 base and J lost 15, with 19 bases in between. In germline, CDR1 is MGHRA, CDR2 YSYEKL. The CDR3 runs 14 residues. CDR3 sequence (DNA): TGCGCCAGCAGCCAAGCTGGGTTTTTGGGGAAGTTGTTCTTC. It codes for CASSQAGFLGKLFF.

This clonotype was observed a single time. The CDR3 DNA reads TGCGCCAGCAGCCCATCATCTGGGCTATTCTCCTACGAGCAGTACTTC. It encodes CASSPSSGLFSYEQYF. J is TRBJ2-7 and V is TRBV5-1, with D unclear. V was clipped by 4 bases and J by 0 bases, with 17 bases between them. The CDR3 covers 16 residues. Germline assignment: CDR1 SGHRS and CDR2 YFSETQ.

The sample holds a few counts of this clonotype. The chain couples TRBV2 to TRBJ2-1; the D gene could be TRBD1 or TRBD2 (5 bases each). Germline CDR1 SNHLY, CDR2 FYNNEI. Trimming left V 0 bases short and J 8 bases short, with 14 bases between. The CDR3 runs 15 residues. The CDR3 protein is CASSEATGAFHEQFF. The CDR3 bases are TGTGCCAGCAGTGAAGCAACCGGGGCCTTCCATGAGCAGTTCTTC. The complete variable domain, with remaining parts taken from reference TRBV2 and TRBJ2-1, reads EPEVTQTPSHQVTQMGQEVILRCVPISNHLYFYWYRQILGQKVEFLVSFYNNEISEKSEIFDDQFSVERPDGSNFTLKIRSTKLEDSAMYFCASSEATGAFHEQFFGPGTRLTVL.

This clonotype was detected a few times. The V call is TRBV25-1, the J call TRBJ2-5; 9 nucleotides match TRBD2. Germline-derived CDR1 and CDR2 are MGHDK and SYGVNS. The CDR3 runs 14 residues. The junction had 7 bases not matched to a gene; V was cut back by 6 bases and J by 5 bases. CDR3 sequence reads: CASSVAGVLETQYF. CDR3 bases: TGTGCCAGCAGCGTAGCGGGAGTTTTGGAGACCCAGTACTTC.

The chain links TRBV6-1 to TRBJ1-1; a weak D match, TRBD1 (6 bases). V was shortened by 3 bases and J by 5 bases, with 13 bases between the two germline ends. Germline CDR1 is MNHNS and CDR2 is SASEGT. The CDR3 spans 14 residues. The CDR3 DNA follows: TGTGCCAGCAGTGACGTGACGGGGGCGACTGAAGCTTTCTTT. Its translation: CASSDVTGATEAFF.

Comment on this clonotype: Germline and junction disagree at one end, which may indicate a read error. The chain links TRBV2 to TRBJ1-3; D call uncertain. Germline CDR1 reads SNHLY; CDR2 reads FYNNEI. The CDR3 is made up of 15 amino acids. This CDR3 reads CTSCPLRGSGNTIYF. DNA of the CDR3: TGTACCAGCTGCCCCCTCCGGGGATCTGGAAACACCATATATTTT.